Below, one T cell receptor (beta chain) is given with its context. Antigen unknown. V shed 4 bases and J shed 7 bases, with 14 bases lying between them. This CDR3 has 14 residues. Germline V CDR1 and CDR2: SGHDT, YYEEEE. These data belong to a study of cytomegalovirus exposure and HLA in healthy donors. Study-wide points: Segments of the TCR beta V type were, in most cases, productive about 87% or about 30% of the time in an earlier analysis. A later analysis by the authors found several of the most significant clusters apparently linked to common viral pathogens.

The primer mix had 60 Vbeta and 13 Jbeta primers. Only in-frame clones appear in the TCRdb table, and some are missing; sequencing was by immunoSEQ multiplex PCR. The sample consists of around 90,000 clones, around 59% of them appearing once. The material sequenced was PBMCs. The chain has TRBV5-6 and TRBJ2-2, with D maybe TRBD2 (7 bases). The sequence derives from a human donor in good health. CDR3 DNA sequence: TGTGCCAGCAGCCCGACGGGGGGCTTCGGGGAGCTGTTTTTT. Protein product: CASSPTGGFGELFF.